These 3 T cell receptor beta chains originate from one sample sequenced in a study of cytomegalovirus exposure and HLA in healthy donors. It was with 60 Vbeta and 13 Jbeta primers that the PCR ran. TCRdb's copy holds only in-frame clones and misses some; the assay was immunoSEQ multiplex PCR. The data show about 150,000 clones, 85% to 90% seen once. The specimen was PBMCs. The receptors shown here come from a woman between 25 and 40 years old in good health and CMV-seronegative.

V and J are TRBV29-1 and TRBJ2-7, with D unresolved. The CDR3 is 12 amino acids. Germline assignment: CDR1 SQVTM and CDR2 ANQGSEA. The V end lost 1 base, the J end lost 3 bases, and 7 bases lay between the germline ends. CDR3 region: CSVEGSGYEQYF. CDR3 nucleotide sequence: TGCAGCGTTGAAGGGTCCGGCTACGAGCAGTACTTC.

This chain links TRBV18 with TRBJ2-7; the match to TRBD2 covers 8 bases. Germline values: CDR1 KGHSH, CDR2 LQKENI. CDR3 length equals 16 residues. Trimming removed 4 bases from V and 0 bases from J; junction bases left unmatched: 8. The CDR3 DNA sequence: TGTGCCAGCTCACGGGGGGTTAGCGGGACCTCCTACGAGCAGTACTTC. Residues: CASSRGVSGTSYEQYF.

This chain uses TRBV5-5 with TRBJ1-2; D is possibly TRBD1 (6 bases). Trimming took off 4 bases at V and 2 bases at J, with 15 bases between the two ends. The germline V gene encodes CDR1 SGHKS and CDR2 YYEKEE (reference sequence). The CDR3 contains 15 residues. The CDR3 is CASSPAGAINYGYTF. In DNA form, the CDR3 reads TGTGCCAGCAGCCCCGCAGGGGCTATAAACTATGGCTACACCTTC. Full variable domain (missing parts from reference TRBV5-5 and TRBJ1-2): DAGVTQSPTHLIKTRGQQVTLRCSPISGHKSVSWYQQVLGQGPQFIFQYYEKEERGRGNFPDRFSARQFPNYSSELNVNALLLGDSALYLCASSPAGAINYGYTFGSGTRLTVV.